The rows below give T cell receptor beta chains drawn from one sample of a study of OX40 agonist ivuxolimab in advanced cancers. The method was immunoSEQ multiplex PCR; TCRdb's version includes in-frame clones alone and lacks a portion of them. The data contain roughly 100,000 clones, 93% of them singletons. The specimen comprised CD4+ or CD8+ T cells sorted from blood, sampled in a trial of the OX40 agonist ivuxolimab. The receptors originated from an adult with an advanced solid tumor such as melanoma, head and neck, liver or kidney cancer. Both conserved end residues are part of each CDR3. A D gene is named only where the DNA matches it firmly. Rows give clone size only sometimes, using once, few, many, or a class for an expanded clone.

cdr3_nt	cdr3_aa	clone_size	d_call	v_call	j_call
TGTGCCAGCAGTTACTCATGGACAGCCAATCAGCCCCAGCATTTT	CASSYSWTANQPQHF	.	.	TRBV6-5	TRBJ1-5
TGTGCCTGGAGTGTACGGTATGGTCAGCCCCAGCATTTT	CAWSVRYGQPQHF	.	.	TRBV30	TRBJ1-5
TGTGCCAGCAGGCGGACAGGGGCGGAGGGCTACACCTTC	CASRRTGAEGYTF	.	TRBD1	TRBV2	TRBJ1-2
TGCGCCAGCAGCTCCTCGGACAGGGGAAGAAGTGGTTTCCAAGAGACCCAGTACTTC	CASSSSDRGRSGFQETQYF	.	TRBD1	TRBV5-1	TRBJ2-5
TGTGCCAGCAGCGTAGCTTTGCGGCCTGGAAACACCATATATTTT	CASSVALRPGNTIYF	.	.	TRBV9	TRBJ1-3
TGTGCCAGTAGTATATCGGGTAACTATGGCTACACCTTC	CASSISGNYGYTF	.	.	TRBV19	TRBJ1-2
TGCAGCGCCGGAGGGGGGGAACGAGAGACCCAGTACTTC	CSAGGGERETQYF	.	.	TRBV29-1	TRBJ2-5
TGTGCCAGCAGTGAATCCCCACGATGGGAGACCCAGTACTTC	CASSESPRWETQYF	.	.	TRBV25-1	TRBJ2-5
TGTGCCAGCAACAAAATCGCCTATGGCTACACCTTC	CASNKIAYGYTF	once	.	TRBV7-9	TRBJ1-2
TGTGCCAGCAGCTTAGGGATAGCGGGAGCCCATGAGCAGTTCTTC	CASSLGIAGAHEQFF	.	TRBD2	TRBV7-3	TRBJ2-1
TGTGCCAGCAGCTACCCCCGGGTCGGGAGTAAGAATGAGCAGTTCTTC	CASSYPRVGSKNEQFF	.	.	TRBV11-2	TRBJ2-1
TGTGCCAGCAGGAGTCGAGCGGGGGTGTCCTACAATGAGCAGTTCTTC	CASRSRAGVSYNEQFF	once	TRBD2	TRBV28	TRBJ2-1
TGTGCCACCATCGGATGGAGCACTGAAGCTTTCTTT	CATIGWSTEAFF	.	.	TRBV28	TRBJ1-1
TGTGCCAGCCGGGGACTAGCGGGCCTCCCAGATACGCAGTATTTT	CASRGLAGLPDTQYF	once	TRBD2	TRBV6-5	TRBJ2-3
TGCGCCAGCAGAATTGCGGGAGTTGGGCCAGATACGCAGTATTTT	CASRIAGVGPDTQYF	once	TRBD2	TRBV5-1	TRBJ2-3
TGTGCCAGCAGCTCTGTGGCGTCCGGGGAGCTGTTTTTT	CASSSVASGELFF	.	.	TRBV7-2	TRBJ2-2
TGTGCCAGTAGTACGGGACAGCCCTACACTGAAGCTTTCTTT	CASSTGQPYTEAFF	.	TRBD1	TRBV19	TRBJ1-1
TGTGCCATCAGTGAGTCGCGGAACACCGGGGAGCTGTTTTTT	CAISESRNTGELFF	.	.	TRBV10-3	TRBJ2-2
TGTGCCAGCAGTTTATTTCTAGCGGGAGTTCGCGAGCAGTTCTTC	CASSLFLAGVREQFF	.	TRBD2	TRBV27	TRBJ2-1
TGTGCCAGCAGCTTAGAGGACAGATACAATGAGCAGTTCTTC	CASSLEDRYNEQFF	.	.	TRBV11-2	TRBJ2-1
TGTGCCACCGGTTGGGGTAACACTGAAGCTTTCTTT	CATGWGNTEAFF	.	.	TRBV10-3	TRBJ1-1
TGTGCCAGCAGCCAAGATTTGCGGGGGCGCACTGAAGCTTTCTTT	CASSQDLRGRTEAFF	once	.	TRBV14	TRBJ1-1
TGTGCCAGCAGCTCACCTAGCGGCACCTACAATGAGCAGTTCTTC	CASSSPSGTYNEQFF	.	TRBD2	TRBV28	TRBJ2-1
TGTGCCAACCTGCGGACAGGGGGTTCCCTGGGAAATTCACCCCTCCACTTT	CANLRTGGSLGNSPLHF	.	TRBD1	TRBV28	TRBJ1-6
TGTGCCAGCAGTGAAAGCCGTCCACTAGCGGGAGAAGAGACCCAGTACTTC	CASSESRPLAGEETQYF	.	TRBD2	TRBV2	TRBJ2-5
TGTGCCAGCAGTTTAACCGGGAACGCTTCACCCCTCCACTTT	CASSLTGNASPLHF	.	.	TRBV28	TRBJ1-6
TGTGCCAGCAGTTTAGGGCGGGGGGGCACCGGGGAGCTGTTTTTT	CASSLGRGGTGELFF	.	TRBD2	TRBV28	TRBJ2-2
TGTGCCAGCAGCCTGGGACAGGGTCGTTCACCCCTCCACTTT	CASSLGQGRSPLHF	.	TRBD1	TRBV28	TRBJ1-6
TGTGCCTGGAGTAAACGGGGGTTTGGCGAGCAGTACTTC	CAWSKRGFGEQYF	.	.	TRBV30	TRBJ2-7
TGTGCCAGCAGCCCGCTAGGCTCTGGAAACACCATATATTTT	CASSPLGSGNTIYF	.	.	TRBV9	TRBJ1-3
TGTGCCAGCTCACCTAGTGGTGGGCAGGGGGCGCCGGTTTGCTTCTTC	CASSPSGGQGAPVCFF	.	TRBD1	TRBV18	TRBJ2-1
TGTGCCAGCAGTTTATTCATGGCAGGGGGTAACAATGGCTACACCTTC	CASSLFMAGGNNGYTF	.	TRBD1	TRBV28	TRBJ1-2
TGTGCCAGCAGCGTAGGGGACACCCGGGGCAATGAGCAGTTCTTC	CASSVGDTRGNEQFF	.	.	TRBV9	TRBJ2-1
TGTGCCAGCAGCTTATGGGCTAGCGGGGCATATGAGCAGTTCTTC	CASSLWASGAYEQFF	.	TRBD2	TRBV7-2	TRBJ2-1
TGCAGCGCCTCGTCGGGTTGGGGGATGAACACTGAAGCTTTCTTT	CSASSGWGMNTEAFF	.	.	TRBV29-1	TRBJ1-1
TGTGCCAGCAGTTTATTGAGGGGATCTTCCTATACGCAGTATTTT	CASSLLRGSSYTQYF	.	.	TRBV28	TRBJ2-3
TGTGCCAGCAGCTTCACAGGCGAGGGTGACAAAAACATTCAGTACTTC	CASSFTGEGDKNIQYF	.	.	TRBV5-6	TRBJ2-4
TGCGCCAGCAGCCTCAGCAGCCAACCCTCTAGCACAGATACGCAGTATTTT	CASSLSSQPSSTDTQYF	.	.	TRBV4-3	TRBJ2-3
TGTGCCAGCAGCTTGACCCAAGGAGGGAGCACACATACGCAGTATTTT	CASSLTQGGSTHTQYF	.	.	TRBV5-4	TRBJ2-3
TGTGCCAGCAGCAAACAGGGTGACGGCTACACCTTC	CASSKQGDGYTF	.	.	TRBV7-9	TRBJ1-2
TGTGCCAGCAGTGAACCGGGGAATTCACCCCTCCACTTT	CASSEPGNSPLHF	.	.	TRBV6-1	TRBJ1-6
TGTGCCAGCAGCCAAAGGGGGCAGGATACGCAGTATTTT	CASSQRGQDTQYF	.	TRBD1	TRBV4-2	TRBJ2-3